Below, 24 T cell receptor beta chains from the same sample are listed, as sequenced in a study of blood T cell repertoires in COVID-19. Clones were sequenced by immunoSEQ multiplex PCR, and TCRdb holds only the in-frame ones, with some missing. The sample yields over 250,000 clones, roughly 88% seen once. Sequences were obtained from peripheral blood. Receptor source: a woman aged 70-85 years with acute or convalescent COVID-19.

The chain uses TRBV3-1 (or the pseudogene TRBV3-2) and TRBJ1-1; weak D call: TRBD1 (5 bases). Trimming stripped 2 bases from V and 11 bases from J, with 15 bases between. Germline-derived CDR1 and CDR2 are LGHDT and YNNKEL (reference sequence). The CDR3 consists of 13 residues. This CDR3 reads CASSQRAQGVAFF. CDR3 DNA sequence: TGTGCCAGCAGCCAACGGGCGCAGGGTGTGGCTTTCTTT.

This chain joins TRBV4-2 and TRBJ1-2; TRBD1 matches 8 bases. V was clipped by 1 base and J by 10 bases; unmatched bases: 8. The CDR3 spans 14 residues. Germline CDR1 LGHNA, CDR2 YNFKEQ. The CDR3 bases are TGTGCCAGCAGCCAAGGCCAGGACAGGGTATACTACACCTTC. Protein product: CASSQGQDRVYYTF.

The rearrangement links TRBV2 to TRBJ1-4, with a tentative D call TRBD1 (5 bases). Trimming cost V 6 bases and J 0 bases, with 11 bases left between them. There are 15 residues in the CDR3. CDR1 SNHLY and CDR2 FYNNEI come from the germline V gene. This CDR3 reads CASSSGHPTNEKLFF. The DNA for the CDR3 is TGTGCCAGCAGCTCAGGGCATCCAACTAATGAAAAACTGTTTTTT.

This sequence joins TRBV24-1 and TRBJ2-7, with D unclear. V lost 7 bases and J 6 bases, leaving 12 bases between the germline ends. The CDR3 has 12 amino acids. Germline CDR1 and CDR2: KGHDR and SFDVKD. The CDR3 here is CATSPGTREQYF. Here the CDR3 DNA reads TGTGCCACCAGCCCCGGTACCCGCGAGCAGTACTTC.

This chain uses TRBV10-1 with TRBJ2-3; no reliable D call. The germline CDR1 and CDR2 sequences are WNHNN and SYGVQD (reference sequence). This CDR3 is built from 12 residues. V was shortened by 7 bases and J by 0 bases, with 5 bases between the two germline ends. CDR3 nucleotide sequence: TGCGCCAGCACCAGAAGCACAGATACGCAGTATTTT. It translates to CASTRSTDTQYF.

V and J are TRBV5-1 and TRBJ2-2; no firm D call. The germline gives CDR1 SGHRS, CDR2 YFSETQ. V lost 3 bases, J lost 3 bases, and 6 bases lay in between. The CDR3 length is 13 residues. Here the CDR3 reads CASSWQYTGELFF. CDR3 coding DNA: TGCGCCAGCAGCTGGCAGTACACCGGGGAGCTGTTTTTT.

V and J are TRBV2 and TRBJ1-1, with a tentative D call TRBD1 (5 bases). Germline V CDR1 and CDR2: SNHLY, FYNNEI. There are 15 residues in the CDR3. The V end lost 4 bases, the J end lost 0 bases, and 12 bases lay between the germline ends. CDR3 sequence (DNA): TGTGCCAGCAGTGTAACGGACACTGTGAACACTGAAGCTTTCTTT. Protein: CASSVTDTVNTEAFF.

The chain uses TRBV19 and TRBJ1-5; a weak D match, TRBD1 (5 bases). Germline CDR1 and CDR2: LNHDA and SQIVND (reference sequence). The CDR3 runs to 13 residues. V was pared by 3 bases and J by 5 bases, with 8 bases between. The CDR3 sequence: CASSIGGDQPQHF. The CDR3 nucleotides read TGTGCCAGTAGTATCGGGGGGGATCAGCCCCAGCATTTT.

The CDR3 here is CASSLGAGTGVEKLFF. The CDR3 DNA sequence: TGTGCCAGCAGCTTAGGGGCCGGGACAGGGGTTGAAAAACTGTTTTTT. The chain joins TRBV7-9 to TRBJ1-4; 10 bases map to TRBD1. The CDR3 runs 16 residues. J lost 7 bases, V lost 1 base, and 6 bases had no gene match. Germline CDR1 and CDR2: SEHNR and FQNEAQ (reference sequence).

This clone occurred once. The CDR3 DNA is TGCGCCAGCAGACCGTACCCGGGTGGCAATCAGCCCCAGCATTTT. Translated: CASRPYPGGNQPQHF. The chain is built from TRBV5-1 and TRBJ1-5; no clear D. The V gene lost 5 bases and the J gene lost 2 bases, with 14 bases spanning the gap. Germline V gene data show CDR1 as SGHRS and CDR2 as YFSETQ. This CDR3 is built from 15 residues.

The CDR3, as DNA: TGCGCCAGCAGCTTGTCCGGGGCAGGGGGTCAAGAGACCCAGTACTTC. It specifies CASSLSGAGGQETQYF. V usage is TRBV5-1 and J usage is TRBJ2-5; 7 bases map to TRBD1. There are 16 residues in the CDR3. Germline V lookup: CDR1 SGHRS, CDR2 YFSETQ. V trimming: 1 base; J trimming: 2 bases; junction bases outside the gene matches: 8.

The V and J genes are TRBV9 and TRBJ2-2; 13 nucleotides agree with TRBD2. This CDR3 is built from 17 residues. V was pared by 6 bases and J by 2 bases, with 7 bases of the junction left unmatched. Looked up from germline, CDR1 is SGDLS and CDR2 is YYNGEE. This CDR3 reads CASTRRLAGGNTGELFF. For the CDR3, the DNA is TGTGCCAGCACCAGACGACTAGCGGGGGGAAACACCGGGGAGCTGTTTTTT.

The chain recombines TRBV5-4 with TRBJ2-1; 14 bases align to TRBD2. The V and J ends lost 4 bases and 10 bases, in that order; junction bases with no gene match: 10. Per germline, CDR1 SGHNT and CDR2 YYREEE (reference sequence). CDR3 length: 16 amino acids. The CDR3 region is CASSGGTSGGPREQFF. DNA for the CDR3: TGTGCCAGCAGCGGGGGGACTAGCGGGGGCCCCCGGGAGCAGTTCTTC. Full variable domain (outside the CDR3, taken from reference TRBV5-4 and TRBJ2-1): ETGVTQSPTHLIKTRGQQVTLRCSSQSGHNTVSWYQQALGQGPQFIFQYYREEENGRGNFPPRFSGLQFPNYSSELNVNALELDDSALYLCASSGGTSGGPREQFFGPGTRLTVL.

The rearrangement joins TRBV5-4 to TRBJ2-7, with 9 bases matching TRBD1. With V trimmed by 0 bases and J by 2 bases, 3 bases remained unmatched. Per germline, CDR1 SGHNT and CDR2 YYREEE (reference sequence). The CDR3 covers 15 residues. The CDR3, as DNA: TGTGCCAGCAGCTTGGGGGACAGGGACACCTACGAGCAGTACTTC. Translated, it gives CASSLGDRDTYEQYF. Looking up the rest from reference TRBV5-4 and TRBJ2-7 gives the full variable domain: ETGVTQSPTHLIKTRGQQVTLRCSSQSGHNTVSWYQQALGQGPQFIFQYYREEENGRGNFPPRFSGLQFPNYSSELNVNALELDDSALYLCASSLGDRDTYEQYFGPGTRLTVT.

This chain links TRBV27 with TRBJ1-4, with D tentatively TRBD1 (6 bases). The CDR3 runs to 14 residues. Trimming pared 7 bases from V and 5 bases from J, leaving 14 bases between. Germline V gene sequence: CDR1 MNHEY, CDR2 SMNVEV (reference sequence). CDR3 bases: TGTGCCAGCACCCCCAGGACAGTCAATGAAAAACTGTTTTTT. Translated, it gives CASTPRTVNEKLFF.

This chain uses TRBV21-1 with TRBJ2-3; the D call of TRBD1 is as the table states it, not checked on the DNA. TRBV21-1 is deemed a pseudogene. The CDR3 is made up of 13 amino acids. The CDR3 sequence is CAEDYRGRDTQYF. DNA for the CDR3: TGTGCGGAAGATTACAGGGGGCGAGATACGCAGTATTTT.

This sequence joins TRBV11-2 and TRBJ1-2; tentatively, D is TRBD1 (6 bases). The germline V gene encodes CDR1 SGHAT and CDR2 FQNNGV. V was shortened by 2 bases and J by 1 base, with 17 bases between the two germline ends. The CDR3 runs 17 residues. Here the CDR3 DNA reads TGTGCCAGCAGCTTATTACAGGGCAAGAGGGGTAACTATGGCTACACCTTC. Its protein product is CASSLLQGKRGNYGYTF.

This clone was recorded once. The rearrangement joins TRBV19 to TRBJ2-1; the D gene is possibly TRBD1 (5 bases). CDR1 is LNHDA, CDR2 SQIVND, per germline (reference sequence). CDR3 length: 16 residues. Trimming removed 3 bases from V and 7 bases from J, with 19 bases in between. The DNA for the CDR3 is TGTGCCAGTAGTATCCCAGGAAGGGGTCCGCGAAATGAGCAGTTCTTC. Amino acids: CASSIPGRGPRNEQFF.

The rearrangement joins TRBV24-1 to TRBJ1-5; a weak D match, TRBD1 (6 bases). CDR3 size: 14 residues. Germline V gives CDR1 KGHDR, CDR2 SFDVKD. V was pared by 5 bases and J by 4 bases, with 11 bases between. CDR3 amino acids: CATSGAGANQPQHF. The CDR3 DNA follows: TGTGCCACCAGTGGGGCAGGGGCTAATCAGCCCCAGCATTTT.

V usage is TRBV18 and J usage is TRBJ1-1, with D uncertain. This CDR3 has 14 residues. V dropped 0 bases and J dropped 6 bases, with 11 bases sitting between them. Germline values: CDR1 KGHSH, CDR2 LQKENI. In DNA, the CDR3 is TGTGCCAGCTCACCACCCCGGGGAGTTCCTGAAGCTTTCTTT. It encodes CASSPPRGVPEAFF.

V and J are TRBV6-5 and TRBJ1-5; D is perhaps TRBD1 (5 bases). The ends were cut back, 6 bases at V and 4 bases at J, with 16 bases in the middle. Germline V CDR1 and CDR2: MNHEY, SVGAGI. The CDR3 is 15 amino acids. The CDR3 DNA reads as TGTGCCAGCAGGCTCGACAGCCGTGTTAATCAGCCCCAGCATTTT. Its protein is CASRLDSRVNQPQHF.

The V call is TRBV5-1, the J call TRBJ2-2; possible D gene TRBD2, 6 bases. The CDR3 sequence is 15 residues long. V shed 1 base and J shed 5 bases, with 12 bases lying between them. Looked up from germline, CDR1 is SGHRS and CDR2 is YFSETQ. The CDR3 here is CASSLSGGRTGELFF. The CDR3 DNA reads TGCGCCAGCAGCTTGTCCGGGGGAAGGACCGGGGAGCTGTTTTTT. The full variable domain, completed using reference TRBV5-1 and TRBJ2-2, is KAGVTQTPRYLIKTRGQQVTLSCSPISGHRSVSWYQQTPGQGLQFLFEYFSETQRNKGNFPGRFSGRQFSNSRSEMNVSTLELGDSALYLCASSLSGGRTGELFFGEGSRLTVL.

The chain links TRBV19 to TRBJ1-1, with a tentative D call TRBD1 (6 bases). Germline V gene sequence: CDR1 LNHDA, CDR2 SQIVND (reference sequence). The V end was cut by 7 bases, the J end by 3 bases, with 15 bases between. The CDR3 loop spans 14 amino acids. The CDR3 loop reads CASKVGNRDTEAFF. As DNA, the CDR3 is TGTGCCAGTAAAGTAGGTAACAGGGACACTGAAGCTTTCTTT.

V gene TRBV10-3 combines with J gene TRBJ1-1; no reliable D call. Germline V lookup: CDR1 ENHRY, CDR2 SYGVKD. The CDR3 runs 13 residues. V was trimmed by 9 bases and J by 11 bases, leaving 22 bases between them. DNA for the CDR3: TGTGCCATACCGGAGGACCGAGACCCGCGGGCTTTCTTT. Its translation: CAIPEDRDPRAFF.